This is a list of T cell receptor beta chains from one sample in a study of monozygotic twins with inflammatory bowel disease. With the 5' RACE reads reprocessed, TCRdb shows one record per CDR3 protein and no DNA. The sample includes approximately 400,000 distinct CDR3 sequences. Sequencing input: blood. The receptors originated from a human donor with ulcerative colitis or Crohn's disease, or a healthy co-twin of an affected twin (not recorded which). CDR3s include the opening cysteine and the closing phenylalanine or tryptophan.

cdr3_length | j_call | v_call | cdr3_aa
17 | TRBJ2-1 | TRBV5-6 | CASSLKTSGRAYNEQFF
14 | TRBJ2-5 | TRBV15 | CATRMGENQETQYF
15 | TRBJ2-2 | TRBV12-3/TRBV12-4 | CASRAGQRNTGELFF
14 | TRBJ1-5 | TRBV18 | CASSPLGGRQPQHF
12 | TRBJ2-5 | TRBV29-1 | CSVGRGQETQYF
16 | TRBJ2-1 | TRBV5-6 | CASSLSAVAFYNEQFF
16 | TRBJ2-6 | TRBV9 | CASSPRGDSGANVLTF
15 | TRBJ1-5 | TRBV15 | CATSRAGGGNQPQHF
15 | TRBJ2-5 | TRBV24-1 | CATSVGGTRQETQYF
15 | TRBJ1-1 | TRBV19 | CASSMAATWNTEAFF
13 | TRBJ2-2 | TRBV29-1 | CSVDGGNTGELFF
14 | TRBJ2-1 | TRBV6-5 | CASSYRGDDNEQFF
14 | TRBJ2-7 | TRBV6-5 | CASSSRDASYEQYF
16 | TRBJ2-1 | TRBV14 | CASSTTAGTRRTEQFF
11 | TRBJ2-5 | TRBV29-1 | CSAITQGTQYF
13 | TRBJ2-1 | TRBV11-3 | CASSLGWRNEQFF
13 | TRBJ2-1 | TRBV20-1 | CSARPLGEAEQFF
11 | TRBJ2-1 | TRBV9 | CASSAESAQFF
14 | TRBJ2-1 | TRBV7-9 | CASRPRDRYNEQFF
15 | TRBJ1-3 | TRBV6-1 | CASSPGDSYGNTIYF
13 | TRBJ2-1 | TRBV5-8 | CASSLERGREQFF
15 | TRBJ2-6 | TRBV19 | CASSWTSSGANVLTF
14 | TRBJ2-5 | TRBV9 | CASKGQGRQETQYF
14 | TRBJ2-5 | TRBV11-1 | CASSAGTIRETQYF
13 | TRBJ2-7 | TRBV5-5 | CASSSPGLSEQYF
16 | TRBJ2-7 | TRBV28 | CASSLDQTGSAYEQYF
13 | TRBJ2-7 | TRBV29-1 | CSVVETASYEQYF
16 | TRBJ2-7 | TRBV15 | CATSIRQGAEGYEQYF
14 | TRBJ1-4 | TRBV2 | CASRRQGLNEKLFF
15 | TRBJ2-1 | TRBV20-1 | CSARDLGVPYNEQFF